The 5 T cell receptor beta chains below come from one sample, sequenced in a study of blood T cell repertoires in COVID-19 (dated by TCRdb to between 2020 and 2021). Library method: the immunoSEQ multiplex PCR assay. TCRdb took over this immuneACCESS table, retaining in-frame rearrangements with V and J assigned. Such tables are incomplete; in checked studies, under half of the missing clones stem from an unresolved V gene, and the remainder is unexplained. In this sample the table shows around 300,000 clones, 70% to 90% of which occur a single time. The ten largest clones take up about 11% of the sample. Sample: peripheral blood. The receptors originated from a woman aged 70-85 years with acute or convalescent COVID-19.

J is TRBJ2-7 and V is TRBV7-3, with 9 positions matching TRBD1. This CDR3 comprises 14 residues. V lost 5 bases and J lost 7; bases outside the gene matches: 9. CDR1 is SGHTA, CDR2 FQGTGA, per germline. In DNA form, the CDR3 reads TGTGCCAGCAGCCCCGGGACAGGGACGAAAGAGCAGTACTTC. Its translation is CASSPGTGTKEQYF.

This chain links TRBV19 with TRBJ1-5; TRBD1 aligns across 11 bases. This CDR3 has 18 amino acids. V shed 5 bases, J shed 6 bases, and the junction held 15 bases outside the gene matches. The germline V gene has CDR1 LNHDA and CDR2 SQIVND (reference sequence). The CDR3 is CASSLMYGGQGDRQPQHF. In nucleotides, the CDR3 is TGTGCCAGTAGTTTAATGTATGGGGGACAGGGGGATCGTCAGCCCCAGCATTTT.

Only one count was recorded for this clone. J is TRBJ1-2 and V is TRBV2; the D gene is possibly TRBD1 (6 bases). The length of the CDR3 is 15 residues. V shed 1 base and J shed 3 bases, with 12 bases lying between them. Germline V gives CDR1 SNHLY, CDR2 FYNNEI. For the CDR3, the DNA is TGTGCCAGCAGTGAAGGGGGGGGCAGGGACTATGGCTACACCTTC. Translating it yields CASSEGGGRDYGYTF.

This clone showed up just a few times. This rearrangement joins TRBV7-2 to TRBJ2-2; D perhaps matches TRBD1 (5 bases). CDR1 is SGHTA, CDR2 FQGNSA, per germline. V lost 4 bases to trimming and J lost 4 bases, with 13 bases between them. This CDR3 spans 15 amino acids. In DNA form, the CDR3 reads TGTGCCAGCAGCTCACAAAGGGGTCTCACCGGGGAGCTGTTTTTT. Its protein product is CASSSQRGLTGELFF.

CDR3 in amino acids: CAITTGQGLSAFF. DNA for the CDR3: TGTGCCATCACCACCGGACAGGGACTAAGCGCTTTCTTT. The chain has TRBV10-3 and TRBJ1-1, with 8 bases aligning to TRBD1. J gave up 11 bases and V 7 bases, and 12 bases lay outside the gene matches. The CDR3 length is 13 residues. Germline V CDR1 and CDR2: ENHRY, SYGVKD.